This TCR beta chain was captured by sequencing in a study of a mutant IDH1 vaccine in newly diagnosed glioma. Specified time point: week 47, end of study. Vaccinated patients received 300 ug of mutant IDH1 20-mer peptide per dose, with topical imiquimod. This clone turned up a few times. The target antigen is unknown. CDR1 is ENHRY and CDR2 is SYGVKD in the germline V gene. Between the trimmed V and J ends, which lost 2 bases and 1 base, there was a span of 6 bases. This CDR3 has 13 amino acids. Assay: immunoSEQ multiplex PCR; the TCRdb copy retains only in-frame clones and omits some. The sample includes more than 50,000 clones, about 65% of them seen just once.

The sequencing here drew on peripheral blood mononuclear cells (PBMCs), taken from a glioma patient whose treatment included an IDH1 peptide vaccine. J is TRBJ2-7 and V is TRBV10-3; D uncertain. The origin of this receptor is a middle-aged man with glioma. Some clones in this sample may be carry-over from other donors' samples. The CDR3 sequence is CAISEPHSYEQYF. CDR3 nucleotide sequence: TGTGCCATCAGTGAGCCTCATTCCTACGAGCAGTACTTC.